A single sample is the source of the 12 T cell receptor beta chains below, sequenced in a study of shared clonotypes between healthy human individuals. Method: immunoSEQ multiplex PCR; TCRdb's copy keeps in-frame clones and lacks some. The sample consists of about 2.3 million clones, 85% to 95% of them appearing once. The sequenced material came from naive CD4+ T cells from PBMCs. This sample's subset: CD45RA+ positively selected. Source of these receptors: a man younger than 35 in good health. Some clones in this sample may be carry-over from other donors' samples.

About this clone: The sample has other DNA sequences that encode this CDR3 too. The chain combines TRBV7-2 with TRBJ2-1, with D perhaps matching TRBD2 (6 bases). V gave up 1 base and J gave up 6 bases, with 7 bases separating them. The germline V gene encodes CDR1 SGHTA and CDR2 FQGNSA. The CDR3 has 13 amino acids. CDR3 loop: CASSLVGGNEQFF. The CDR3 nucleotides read TGTGCCAGCAGCTTAGTGGGAGGCAATGAGCAGTTCTTC.

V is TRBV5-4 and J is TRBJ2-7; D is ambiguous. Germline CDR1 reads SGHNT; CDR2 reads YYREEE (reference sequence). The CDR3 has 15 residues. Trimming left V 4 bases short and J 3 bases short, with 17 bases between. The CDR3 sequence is CASSPSPVPSYEQYF. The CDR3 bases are TGTGCCAGCAGCCCCTCCCCGGTCCCAAGCTACGAGCAGTACTTC.

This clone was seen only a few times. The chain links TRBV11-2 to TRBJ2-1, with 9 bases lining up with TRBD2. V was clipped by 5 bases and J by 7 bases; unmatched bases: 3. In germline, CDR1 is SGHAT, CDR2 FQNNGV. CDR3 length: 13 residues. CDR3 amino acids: CASSRLAANEQFF. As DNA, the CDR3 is TGTGCCAGCAGCAGACTAGCGGCAAATGAGCAGTTCTTC.

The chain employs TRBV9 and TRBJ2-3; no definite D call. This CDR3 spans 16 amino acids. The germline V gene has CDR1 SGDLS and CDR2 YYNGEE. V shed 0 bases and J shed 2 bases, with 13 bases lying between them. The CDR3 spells CASSVGTSTYTDTQYF. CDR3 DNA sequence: TGTGCCAGCAGCGTAGGAACCAGTACTTACACAGATACGCAGTATTTT.

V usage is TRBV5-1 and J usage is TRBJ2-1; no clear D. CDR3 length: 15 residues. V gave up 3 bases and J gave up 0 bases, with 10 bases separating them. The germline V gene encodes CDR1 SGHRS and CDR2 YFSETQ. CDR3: CASSSAVSSYNEQFF. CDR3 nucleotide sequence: TGCGCCAGCAGCTCGGCAGTGAGCTCCTACAATGAGCAGTTCTTC.

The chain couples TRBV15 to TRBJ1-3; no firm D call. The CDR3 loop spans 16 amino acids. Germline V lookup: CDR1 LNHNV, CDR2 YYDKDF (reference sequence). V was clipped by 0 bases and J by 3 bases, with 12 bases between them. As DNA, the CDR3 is TGTGCCACCAGCAGAGATGCTGGCGGATATGGAAACACCATATATTTT. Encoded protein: CATSRDAGGYGNTIYF.

The DNA of the CDR3 is TGTGCCAGCAGTTACGGGGGCGTCTCCTACAATGAGCAGTTCTTC. Protein sequence: CASSYGGVSYNEQFF. The chain couples TRBV6-5 to TRBJ2-1; perhaps TRBD1 as D (6 bases). V was cut by 2 bases and J by 0 bases, with 8 bases left in between. Germline V lookup: CDR1 MNHEY, CDR2 SVGAGI. The CDR3 length is 15 residues.

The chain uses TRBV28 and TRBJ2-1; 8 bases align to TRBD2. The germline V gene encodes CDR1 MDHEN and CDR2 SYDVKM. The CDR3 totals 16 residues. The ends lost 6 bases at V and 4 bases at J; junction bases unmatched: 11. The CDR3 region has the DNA TGTGCCAGCAGGCCCTTGGGGGTAGCGGGATACAATGAGCAGTTCTTC. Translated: CASRPLGVAGYNEQFF.

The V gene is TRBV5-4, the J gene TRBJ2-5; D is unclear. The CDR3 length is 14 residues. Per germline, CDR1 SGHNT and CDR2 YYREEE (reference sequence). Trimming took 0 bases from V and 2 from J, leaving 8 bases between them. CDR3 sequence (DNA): TGTGCCAGCAGCTTGGTTGTAGCACAAGAGACCCAGTACTTC. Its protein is CASSLVVAQETQYF.

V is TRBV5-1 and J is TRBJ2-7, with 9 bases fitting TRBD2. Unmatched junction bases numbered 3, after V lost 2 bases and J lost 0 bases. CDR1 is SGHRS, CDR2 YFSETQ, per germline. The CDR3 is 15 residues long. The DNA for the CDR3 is TGCGCCAGCAGCTTAACTAGCGGGCACTCCTACGAGCAGTACTTC. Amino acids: CASSLTSGHSYEQYF. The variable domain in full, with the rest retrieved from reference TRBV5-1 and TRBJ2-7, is KAGVTQTPRYLIKTRGQQVTLSCSPISGHRSVSWYQQTPGQGLQFLFEYFSETQRNKGNFPGRFSGRQFSNSRSEMNVSTLELGDSALYLCASSLTSGHSYEQYFGPGTRLTVT.

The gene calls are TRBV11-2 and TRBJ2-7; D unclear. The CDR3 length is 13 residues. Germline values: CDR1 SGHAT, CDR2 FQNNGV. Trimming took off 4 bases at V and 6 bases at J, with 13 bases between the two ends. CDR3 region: CASSSIRRVEQYF. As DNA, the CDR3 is TGTGCCAGCAGCTCCATCCGAAGGGTCGAGCAGTACTTC. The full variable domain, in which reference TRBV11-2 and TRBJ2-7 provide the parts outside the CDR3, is EAGVAQSPRYKIIEKRQSVAFWCNPISGHATLYWYQQILGQGPKLLIQFQNNGVVDDSQLPKDRFSAERLKGVDSTLKIQPAKLEDSAVYLCASSSIRRVEQYFGPGTRLTVT.

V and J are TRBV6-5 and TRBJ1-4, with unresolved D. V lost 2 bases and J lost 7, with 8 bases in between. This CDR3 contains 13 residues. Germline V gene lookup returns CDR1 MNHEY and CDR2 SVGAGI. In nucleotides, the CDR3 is TGTGCCAGCAGTTACCAAGTGGGTGAAAAACTGTTTTTT. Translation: CASSYQVGEKLFF.